Sequencing of this T cell receptor (beta chain) was carried out in a study of T cells in Graves' hyperthyroidism and ophthalmopathy. The CDR3 consists of 16 residues. The germline gives CDR1 SGDLS, CDR2 YYNGEE. The V gene lost 0 bases and the J gene lost 8 bases, with 18 bases spanning the gap. Exclusion of patients followed from uncontrolled infection, other autoimmune disease, pregnancy or lactation. Extraction of PBMCs used about 9.2 ml of fresh peripheral blood. There were TCR beta CDR3 regions amplified from RNA transcripts. An initial round of RT-PCR targeting the TCR CDR3 relied on the HTBI primer set. TCRdb itself ran the multiplex PCR reads through MiXCR, one entry per CDR3 protein. The profile covers some 620,000 distinct CDR3 sequences, with roughly 17% appearing a single time and 3.5% to 4% taken by the ten largest.

This TCR was recovered from a woman in her twenties or thirties with Graves' hyperthyroidism. Material for sequencing was blood. The gene calls are TRBV9 and TRBJ2-1, with D possibly TRBD2 on 6 matching bases. CDR3 coding DNA: TGTGCCAGCAGCGTAGCTCAGGGTTTAGGGGAGGATGAGCAGTTCTTC. Amino acids: CASSVAQGLGEDEQFF.